This T cell receptor beta chain was obtained from a study of post-analysis software for immune sequencing data. The CDR3 is 12 amino acids. Germline lookup yields CDR1 SGHVS and CDR2 FQNEAQ. Trimming stripped 3 bases from V and 8 bases from J, with 10 bases between. The table lists this clonotype with a few counts. Its antigen is not identified. Study findings and constraints: Patients had higher frequencies than controls of four to six TRBV segments, including TRBV5-6, TRBV5-1 and TRBV20-1.

Unique molecular identifiers had been added to the TCR beta cDNA libraries. TCRdb passed the PCR reads through MiXCR, listing each CDR3 protein once. The repertoire consists of about half a million distinct CDR3 sequences, with about a third occurring once and the leading ten covering 6%. The chain links TRBV7-8 to TRBJ1-2; D is unclear. The sequence came from a girl under 18 with multiple sclerosis. Source material: blood. The chain's CDR3 is CASSLGEVGYTF. CDR3 DNA: TGTGCCAGCAGCTTGGGAGAGGTCGGCTACACCTTC.